This T cell receptor beta chain was observed in a study of T cells after yellow fever vaccination. TCRdb redid the calling of the 5' RACE reads with MiXCR, one entry per CDR3 protein. The sample records approximately 260,000 distinct CDR3 sequences, 10% to 15% being singletons. The CDR3 is made up of 17 amino acids. Germline loops: CDR1 KGHDR, CDR2 SFDVKD. V gave up 4 bases and J gave up 1 base; unmatched junction bases: 6. This clonotype has just a few counts. V usage is TRBV24-1 and J usage is TRBJ2-1; 10 bases are shared with TRBD2. This TCR derives from a man aged 25-40 years who received the YFV17D yellow fever vaccine. The sequencing here drew on CD4+ T cells sorted from PBMCs, taken 45 days after the yellow fever booster vaccination. Here the CDR3 reads CATSDNHSGRSYNEQFF. The CDR3 bases are TGTGCCACCAGTGACAATCATAGCGGGAGGTCCTACAATGAGCAGTTCTTC.